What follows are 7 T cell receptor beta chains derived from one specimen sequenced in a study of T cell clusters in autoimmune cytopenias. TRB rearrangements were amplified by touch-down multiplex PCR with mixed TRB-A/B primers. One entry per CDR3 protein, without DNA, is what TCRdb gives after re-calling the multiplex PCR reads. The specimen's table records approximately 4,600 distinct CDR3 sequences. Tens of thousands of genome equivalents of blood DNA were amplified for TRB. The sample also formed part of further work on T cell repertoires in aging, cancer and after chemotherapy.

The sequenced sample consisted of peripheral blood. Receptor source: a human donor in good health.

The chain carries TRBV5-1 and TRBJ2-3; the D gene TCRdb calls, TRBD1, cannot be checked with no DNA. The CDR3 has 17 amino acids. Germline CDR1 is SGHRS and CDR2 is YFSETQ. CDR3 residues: CASSLKSGGLFSDTQYF.

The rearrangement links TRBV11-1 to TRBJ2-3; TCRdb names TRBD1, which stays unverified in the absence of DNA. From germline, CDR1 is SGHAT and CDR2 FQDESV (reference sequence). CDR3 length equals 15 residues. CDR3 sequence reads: CASSRNPRGPDTQYF.

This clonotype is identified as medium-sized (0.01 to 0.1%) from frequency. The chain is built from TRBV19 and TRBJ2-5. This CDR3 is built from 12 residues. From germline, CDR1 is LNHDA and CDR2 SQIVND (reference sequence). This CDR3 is CASSRRTETQYF.

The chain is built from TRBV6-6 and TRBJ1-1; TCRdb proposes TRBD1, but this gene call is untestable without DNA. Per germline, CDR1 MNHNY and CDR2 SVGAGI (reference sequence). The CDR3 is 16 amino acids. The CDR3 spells CASSFRTGGGGTEAFF.

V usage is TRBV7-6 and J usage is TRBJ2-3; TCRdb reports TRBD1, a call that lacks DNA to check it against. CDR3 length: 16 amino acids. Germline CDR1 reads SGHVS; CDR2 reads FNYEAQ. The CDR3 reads CASSLGVRQGPDTQYF.

The CDR3 is CATSGTGTGISYEQYF. The rearrangement uses TRBV24-1 and TRBJ2-7; TCRdb indicates TRBD1, and absent DNA this call remains unverified. This CDR3 spans 16 amino acids. In germline, CDR1 is KGHDR, CDR2 SFDVKD.

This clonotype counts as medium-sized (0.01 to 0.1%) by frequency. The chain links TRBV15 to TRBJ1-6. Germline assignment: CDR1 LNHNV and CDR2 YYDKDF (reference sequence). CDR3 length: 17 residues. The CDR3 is CATSRGADPSYNSPLHF.